This T cell receptor beta chain originates from a study of blood T cell repertoires in COVID-19. Study overall: Italy, Spain and the United States were the sources of the convalescent and acute COVID-19 samples. The analysed material was cDNA or gDNA that came from T cells, B-cell-depleted T cells, or PBMCs.

The CDR3 is 17 residues long. Germline V gene sequence: CDR1 SGHRS, CDR2 YFSETQ. Unmatched junction bases numbered 5, after V lost 0 bases and J lost 2 bases. Authors' methods: It was from reference gene primer amplification that nucleated cell counts were estimated. TCRdb's copy holds only in-frame clones and misses some; the assay was immunoSEQ multiplex PCR. For V, J and clone size, that table is used; D and trimming come from the DNA. The sample holds approximately 84,000 clones, roughly 85% seen once. The V and J genes are TRBV5-1 and TRBJ1-6, with TRBD1 matching over 7 bases. The clonotype comes from a human donor in a cohort sampled during active COVID-19. The sequenced material came from peripheral blood. The DNA for the CDR3 is TGCGCCAGCAGCTTGGCCGGTCAGGGGGCCTATAATTCACCCCTCCACTTT. Translated, it gives CASSLAGQGAYNSPLHF.